This T cell receptor beta chain was profiled in a study of T cell responses to AZD1222 COVID-19 vaccine. Study-wide results and limits: Donors were largely white British and mainly female; clonal diversity was possibly underestimated. Only a handful of AZD1222 recipients tested seropositive at baseline. Spike-specific TCR breadth and depth grew following two AZD1222 doses.

Note on this clone: What it binds is not known.

Trimming cost V 2 bases and J 1 base, with 9 bases left between them. The CDR3 runs to 15 residues. Germline CDR1 is KGHSH and CDR2 is LQKENI. Using immunoSEQ multiplex PCR, the repertoire was profiled, and TCRdb retains in-frame clones only, with some absent. The table has under 130,000 clones, around 94% seen once. The material sequenced was peripheral blood, taken on day 0 of AZD1222 vaccination. This chain connects TRBV18 to TRBJ1-5; no clear D. The receptor comes from an adult in good health. CDR3 sequence reads: CASSPDLGSNQPQHF. The CDR3 region has the DNA TGTGCCAGCTCACCAGACCTAGGGAGCAATCAGCCCCAGCATTTT. The variable domain in full, with the rest retrieved from reference TRBV18 and TRBJ1-5, is NAGVMQNPRHLVRRRGQEARLRCSPMKGHSHVYWYRQLPEEGLKFMVYLQKENIIDESGMPKERFSAEFPKEGPSILRIQQVVRGDSAAYFCASSPDLGSNQPQHFGDGTRLSIL.